This entry features one TCR beta chain sequence. Antigen specificity is unknown. The entry originates in a study of T cells in Graves' hyperthyroidism and ophthalmopathy. General study results and limits: Most thyroid-expanded clonotypes above 0.001 were also found in blood.

This CDR3 contains 11 residues. Trimming cost V 5 bases and J 7 bases, with 8 bases left between them. Germline V gives CDR1 ENHRY, CDR2 SYGVKD. Template material for amplifying TCR beta CDR3 regions consisted of RNA transcripts. The HTBI primer set drove a first-round RT-PCR of the TCR CDR3. TCRdb passed the multiplex PCR reads through MiXCR, listing each CDR3 protein once. The table shows 500,000 to 600,000 distinct CDR3 sequences, with roughly 50% occurring only once. The origin of this receptor is an adult woman with Graves' disease, either hyperthyroidism or ophthalmopathy (not recorded which). Specimen: peripheral blood or thyroid tissue (not recorded which). V gene TRBV10-3 combines with J gene TRBJ1-1, with D unresolved. The CDR3: CAISPGGEAFF. The CDR3 DNA is TGTGCCATCAGTCCGGGCGGTGAAGCTTTCTTT.